This record looks at one TCR beta chain sequence and its context. This record belongs to a study of shared clonotypes between healthy human individuals. Deep-level settings were used for running the assay. The table came from immunoSEQ multiplex PCR; TCRdb's copy has only in-frame clones and leaves some out. The sample comprises some 2 million clones, roughly 95% of which are singletons, and 1.1% rests with the top ten. Naive CD8 cells lacked CD45RO, underwent positive selection for CCR7 and left out terminally differentiated effector memory CD45RA+ cells. This TCR was recovered from a man younger than 30 in good health. Material: naive CD8+ T cells sorted from blood.

CDR3 protein: CASSRDSISGNTIYF. CDR3 in DNA: TGTGCCAGCAGCCGGGACAGCATCTCTGGAAACACCATATATTTT. V gene TRBV7-3 combines with J gene TRBJ1-3, with 7 bases identical to TRBD1. Unmatched junction bases numbered 4, after V lost 5 bases and J lost 0 bases. The CDR3 contains 15 residues. Germline V gene data show CDR1 as SGHTA and CDR2 as FQGTGA.